The sequence of this TCR beta chain was determined in a study of PD-L1 blockade in urothelial cancer. PCRs were each spiked with synthetic TCR analog templates. Clones were read by immunoSEQ multiplex PCR, and TCRdb kept only the in-frame ones, dropping some. The sample consists of about 45,000 clones, around nine tenths of them appearing once. Documented time point: pretreatment peripheral blood. This clone occurred a few times. CDR3 size: 13 residues. Germline V gives CDR1 SEHNR, CDR2 FQNEAQ (reference sequence). Deletions cut 7 bases from V and 1 base from J, with 10 bases between. This clonotype originated in a donor aged 40 or older with urothelial cancer. The rearrangement joins TRBV7-9 to TRBJ2-5; D perhaps matches TRBD1 (5 bases). The material was PBMCs, obtained around atezolizumab (anti-PD-L1) treatment. In DNA form, the CDR3 reads TGTGCCAGCACCCAACAGGTCCAAGAGACCCAGTACTTC. This encodes CASTQQVQETQYF.